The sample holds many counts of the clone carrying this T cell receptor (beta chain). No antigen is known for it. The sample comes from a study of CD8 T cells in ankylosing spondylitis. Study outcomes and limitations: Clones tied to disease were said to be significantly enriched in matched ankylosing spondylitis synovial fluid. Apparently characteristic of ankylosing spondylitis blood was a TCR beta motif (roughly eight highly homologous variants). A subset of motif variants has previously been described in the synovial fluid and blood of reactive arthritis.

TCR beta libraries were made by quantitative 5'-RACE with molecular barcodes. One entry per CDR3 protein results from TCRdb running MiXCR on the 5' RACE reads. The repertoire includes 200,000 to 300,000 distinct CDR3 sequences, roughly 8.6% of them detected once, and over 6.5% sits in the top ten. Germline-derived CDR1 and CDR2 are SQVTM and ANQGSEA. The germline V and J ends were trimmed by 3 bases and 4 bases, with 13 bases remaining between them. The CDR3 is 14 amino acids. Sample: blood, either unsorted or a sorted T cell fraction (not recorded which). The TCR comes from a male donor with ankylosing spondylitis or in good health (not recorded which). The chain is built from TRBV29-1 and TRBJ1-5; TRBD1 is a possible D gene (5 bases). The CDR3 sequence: CSVEKGIFNQPQHF. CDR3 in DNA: TGCAGCGTTGAGAAGGGGATCTTTAATCAGCCCCAGCATTTT.